This T cell receptor (beta chain) was captured in a study of CD8 T cells in Susac syndrome. Study overall: Within the sequenced Susac syndrome patient group, more than 5 exhibited active disease and under 10 were in remission.

RNA totalling roughly 0.45 to 1 ug underwent reverse transcription with random hexamers. TCRdb recomputed calls from the immunoSEQ multiplex PCR reads with MiXCR, one row per CDR3 protein. The table includes under 200,000 distinct CDR3 sequences, roughly 95% detected once. V was pared by 4 bases and J by 8 bases, with 18 bases between. The germline V gene has CDR1 SGHRS and CDR2 YFSETQ. The CDR3 extends over 15 amino acids. On this clonotype itself: Its antigen remains unknown.

Sequencing targeted TCR beta in blood CD8+ and CD4+ T cells. Definite or probable Susac syndrome was diagnosed using recently defined diagnostic criteria. Study observations and caveats: Where Susac syndrome CD4+ T cell repertoires were concerned, no clonal expansion was evident.

The source of this sequence is a human donor with Susac syndrome. The chain has TRBV5-1 and TRBJ1-4, with D perhaps matching TRBD1 (5 bases). The sequenced sample was CD4+ T cells from PBMCs. CDR3 in amino acids: CASSLAGTKGEKLFF. CDR3 DNA: TGCGCCAGCAGCCTCGCCGGGACTAAGGGGGAAAAACTGTTTTTT.